The 28 T cell receptor beta chains reported below all come from one sample, sequenced in a study of blood T cell repertoires in COVID-19. Only in-frame clones appear in the TCRdb table, and some are missing; sequencing was by immunoSEQ multiplex PCR. The repertoire holds 40,000 to 60,000 clones, 86% seen once, with 5% in the top ten. Source material: peripheral blood. All receptors come from a man between 35 and 55 years old with active COVID-19.

This clone was seen a single time. The V and J genes are TRBV19 and TRBJ2-1; 7 nucleotides match TRBD1. Germline V lookup: CDR1 LNHDA, CDR2 SQIVND (reference sequence). J lost 12 bases, V lost 3 bases, and 14 bases had no gene match. This CDR3 region has 15 residues. The CDR3 DNA is TGTGCCAGTAGTATCCCCAGGGATAAGGGGGCTAGGCAGTTCTTC. Encoded protein: CASSIPRDKGARQFF.

The rearrangement joins TRBV5-4 to TRBJ2-2; D is uncertain. The CDR3 runs 15 residues. The V gene lost 0 bases and the J gene lost 2 bases, with 8 bases spanning the gap. CDR1 is SGHNT, CDR2 YYREEE, per germline (reference sequence). The CDR3 here is CASSLGPFNTGELFF. The CDR3, as DNA: TGTGCCAGCAGCTTGGGTCCCTTCAACACCGGGGAGCTGTTTTTT. Together with reference TRBV5-4 and TRBJ2-2, the CDR3 gives the full variable domain: ETGVTQSPTHLIKTRGQQVTLRCSSQSGHNTVSWYQQALGQGPQFIFQYYREEENGRGNFPPRFSGLQFPNYSSELNVNALELDDSALYLCASSLGPFNTGELFFGEGSRLTVL.

The rearrangement links TRBV30 to TRBJ1-4, with 7 bases lining up with TRBD1. J gave up 8 bases and V 0 bases, and 21 bases lay outside the gene matches. The CDR3 runs to 19 residues. The V gene's germline CDR1 is GTSNPN and CDR2 SVGIG (reference sequence). The CDR3 DNA follows: TGTGCCTGGAGTGTCCATCCCCTAGAACGACGGGCAGGGGGGGAAAAACTGTTTTTT. It specifies CAWSVHPLERRAGGEKLFF.

This chain uses TRBV10-1 with TRBJ2-7; 7 positions agree with TRBD2. Losses at the gene ends were 0 bases for V and 3 bases for J; bases not matched to a gene: 23. Germline V gene data show CDR1 as WNHNN and CDR2 as SYGVQD (reference sequence). The CDR3 covers 21 residues. CDR3 in amino acids: CASSESRVLAEVHDGLYEQYF. CDR3 in DNA: TGCGCCAGCAGTGAGTCGCGTGTTCTAGCGGAAGTCCACGATGGTCTCTACGAGCAGTACTTC.

This CDR3 reads CASRKDSDEAFF. CDR3 in DNA: TGTGCCAGCAGAAAGGACAGTGATGAAGCTTTCTTT. This sequence joins TRBV28 and TRBJ1-1; perhaps TRBD1 as D (6 bases). This CDR3 region has 12 residues. Germline V gene data show CDR1 as MDHEN and CDR2 as SYDVKM. The V end lost 6 bases, the J end lost 7 bases, and 12 bases lay between the germline ends.

Of note for this clone: This specimen includes other DNA sequences encoding the same CDR3. The V call is TRBV7-9, the J call TRBJ2-3; TRBD2 agrees at 7 bases. Trimming at V came to 5 bases and at J to 0 bases, leaving 2 bases not matched to a gene. Germline CDR1 SEHNR, CDR2 FQNEAQ (reference sequence). The CDR3 is 14 residues long. Here the CDR3 DNA reads TGTGCCAGCAGCGGGGAGGGTAGCACAGATACGCAGTATTTT. Its translation is CASSGEGSTDTQYF.

This rearrangement joins TRBV5-4 to TRBJ1-1; no clear D gene. The CDR3 loop spans 13 amino acids. Trimming shortened V by 3 bases and J by 1 base, and 7 bases separated the two germline ends. Germline values: CDR1 SGHNT, CDR2 YYREEE (reference sequence). CDR3 region: CASSSVPNTEAFF. The CDR3 region has the DNA TGTGCCAGCAGCTCTGTTCCGAACACTGAAGCTTTCTTT.

V is TRBV7-9 and J is TRBJ1-1; D is ambiguous. The CDR3 length is 12 residues. V was cut by 7 bases and J by 0 bases, with 6 bases left in between. The germline gives CDR1 SEHNR, CDR2 FQNEAQ (reference sequence). The DNA for the CDR3 is TGTGCCAGCACCGCGATGAACACTGAAGCTTTCTTT. This gives the protein CASTAMNTEAFF.

The J gene is TRBJ2-4, the V gene TRBV19; TRBD2 matches 16 bases. The germline V gene has CDR1 LNHDA and CDR2 SQIVND (reference sequence). The V segment lost 0 bases and the J segment 3 bases; nucleotides outside the gene matches: 8. The CDR3 sequence is 20 residues long. CDR3 amino acids: CASSIEPGLAGGRDKNIQYF. Written as DNA, the CDR3 is TGTGCCAGTAGTATAGAACCGGGACTAGCGGGAGGGCGCGACAAAAACATTCAGTACTTC.

V usage is TRBV28 and J usage is TRBJ1-3, with 7 bases aligning to TRBD1. CDR3 length: 14 residues. Germline V gene sequence: CDR1 MDHEN, CDR2 SYDVKM. V dropped 3 bases and J dropped 4; count of bases not matched to a gene: 3. The DNA for the CDR3 is TGTGCCAGCAGTTTGGGGGGACAGGGAAACACCATATATTTT. It specifies CASSLGGQGNTIYF.

This clone was counted once. V usage is TRBV27 and J usage is TRBJ2-5; 11 bases align to TRBD1. Looked up from germline, CDR1 is MNHEY and CDR2 is SMNVEV (reference sequence). This CDR3 is 16 amino acids long. V trimming: 2 bases; J trimming: 3 bases; junction bases outside the gene matches: 5. CDR3 nucleotide sequence: TGTGCCAGCAGTTTAATCTGGACAGGGGGCGAAGAGACCCAGTACTTC. Translated, it gives CASSLIWTGGEETQYF.

The chain has TRBV6-4 and TRBJ1-2; TRBD1 matches at 9 bases. The J segment lost 8 bases and the V segment lost 5 bases, leaving 6 bases of the junction unmatched. The CDR3 is made up of 13 amino acids. Germline assignment: CDR1 MRHNA and CDR2 SNTAGT. The CDR3 is CASSPGTGTGYTF. The DNA of the CDR3 is TGTGCCAGCAGTCCCGGGACAGGGACCGGCTACACCTTC.

V and J are TRBV30 and TRBJ2-7, with 11 nucleotides matching TRBD2. Trimming removed 2 bases from V and 1 base from J; junction bases left unmatched: 4. Germline V lookup: CDR1 GTSNPN, CDR2 SVGIG (reference sequence). CDR3 length equals 15 residues. CDR3 nucleotide sequence: TGTGCCTGGAGTAGACTAGCGGGGCAGTCCTACGAGCAGTACTTC. Its protein product is CAWSRLAGQSYEQYF.

About this clone itself: Within the sample, other DNA sequences also encode this same CDR3. This chain links TRBV3-1 (or the pseudogene TRBV3-2) with TRBJ2-7; D is ambiguous. V was pared by 5 bases and J by 0 bases, with 2 bases between. This CDR3 spans 11 amino acids. From germline, CDR1 is LGHDT and CDR2 YNNKEL (reference sequence). The CDR3 bases are TGTGCCAGCAGCTACTCCTACGAGCAGTACTTC. It yields the protein CASSYSYEQYF.

The genes are TRBV7-8 and TRBJ2-3; 8 bases are shared with TRBD1. The CDR3 is 15 amino acids. V was pared by 5 bases and J by 3 bases, with 7 bases of the junction left unmatched. Germline CDR1 and CDR2: SGHVS and FQNEAQ. The CDR3 sequence is CASSPGQGRTDTQYF. In DNA form, the CDR3 reads TGTGCCAGCAGCCCTGGACAGGGACGGACAGATACGCAGTATTTT.

The chain uses TRBV21-1 and TRBJ2-7; TRBD1, as called in the table, went unchecked against the DNA. TRBV21-1 is an annotated pseudogene. The CDR3 consists of 15 residues. The CDR3 is CASSKEPFGHTEQYF. In DNA, the CDR3 is TGTGCCAGCAGCAAAGAGCCCTTTGGACATACCGAGCAGTACTTC.

A single count supports this clone. The chain is built from TRBV7-2 and TRBJ1-2; possibly TRBD1 for D (5 bases). Germline V gives CDR1 SGHTA, CDR2 FQGNSA. The CDR3 covers 12 residues. V lost 5 bases and J lost 7, with 11 bases in between. The CDR3 DNA reads as TGTGCCAGCAGCCTAACAAGGGGTGGCTACACCTTC. Translation: CASSLTRGGYTF.

This sequence joins TRBV27 and TRBJ1-2, with 8 bases aligning to TRBD1. This CDR3 is built from 15 residues. The germline V gene has CDR1 MNHEY and CDR2 SMNVEV (reference sequence). Trimming removed 2 bases from V and 6 bases from J; junction bases left unmatched: 8. The DNA of the CDR3 is TGTGCCAGCAGTTTACAGGGGGCAGGGGGAGATGGCTACACCTTC. Its translation: CASSLQGAGGDGYTF.

The rearrangement joins TRBV3-1 (or the pseudogene TRBV3-2) to TRBJ2-1; 7 nucleotides line up with TRBD1. The CDR3 totals 15 residues. V dropped 4 bases and J dropped 7; count of bases not matched to a gene: 10. Germline V gene sequence: CDR1 LGHDT, CDR2 YNNKEL (reference sequence). The CDR3 nucleotides are TGTGCCAGCAGCCGACAGGGACGCGATAGAAATGAGCAGTTCTTC. Translated, it gives CASSRQGRDRNEQFF.

The chain uses TRBV10-2 and TRBJ2-7; D gene unclear. V lost 2 bases, J lost 3 bases, and 11 bases lay in between. Germline V gives CDR1 WSHSY, CDR2 SAAADI. The CDR3 loop spans 14 amino acids. CDR3 sequence (DNA): TGCGCCAGCAGTGAGACAGATACTTTCTACGAGCAGTACTTC. It specifies CASSETDTFYEQYF.

The chain carries TRBV28 and TRBJ2-7, with 8 bases fitting TRBD2. The germline CDR1 and CDR2 sequences are MDHEN and SYDVKM. With 4 bases clipped from V and 0 bases from J, the junction kept 8 bases outside the gene matches. The CDR3 is 16 residues long. The CDR3 sequence is CASSSPGGPSSYEQYF. The CDR3 region has the DNA TGTGCCAGCAGTTCACCGGGAGGGCCGAGCTCCTACGAGCAGTACTTC.

The rearrangement links TRBV5-4 to TRBJ1-1; D call uncertain. This CDR3 has 13 amino acids. Trimming cost V 5 bases and J 5 bases, with 13 bases left between them. Germline values: CDR1 SGHNT, CDR2 YYREEE (reference sequence). The CDR3 DNA follows: TGTGCCAGCAGGAGAGAGGGTAGGACTGAAGCTTTCTTT. This codes for CASRREGRTEAFF.

The chain has TRBV19 and TRBJ2-2; 11 nucleotides line up with TRBD2. Losses at the gene ends were 5 bases for V and 7 bases for J; bases not matched to a gene: 12. Germline CDR1 reads LNHDA; CDR2 reads SQIVND (reference sequence). This CDR3 spans 17 amino acids. The CDR3 sequence is CASSLASGRRIGGELFF. DNA for the CDR3: TGTGCCAGTAGTCTTGCTAGCGGGAGGAGGATAGGCGGGGAGCTGTTTTTT.

The chain employs TRBV6-2 or TRBV6-3 and TRBJ1-2; the D gene is possibly TRBD1 (6 bases). The V gene's germline CDR1 is MNHEY and CDR2 SVGEGT. This CDR3 contains 15 residues. V was cut by 0 bases and J by 5 bases, with 13 bases left in between. The CDR3 loop reads CASSYSRGQTYGYTF. CDR3 DNA sequence: TGTGCCAGCAGTTACTCTAGAGGACAGACTTATGGCTACACCTTC.

CDR3 protein: CASSRRGEETQYF. CDR3 in DNA: TGCGCCAGCAGCCGCAGGGGGGAAGAGACCCAGTACTTC. This chain connects TRBV4-1 to TRBJ2-5, with D tentatively TRBD1 (7 bases). Germline V gene data show CDR1 as MGHRA and CDR2 as YSYEKL. The CDR3 has 13 amino acids. V was shortened by 4 bases and J by 3 bases, with 9 bases between the two germline ends.

V and J are TRBV11-3 and TRBJ2-1; D gene ambiguous. This CDR3 has 13 amino acids. Germline V gene data show CDR1 as SGHNT and CDR2 as YENEEA. V gave up 4 bases and J gave up 9 bases, with 13 bases separating them. The CDR3 loop is CASSSTRLSEQFF. CDR3 nucleotides: TGTGCCAGCAGCTCGACTCGTCTGAGTGAGCAGTTCTTC.

This clone was detected only once. The chain uses TRBV28 and TRBJ1-1; D unresolved. Germline lookup yields CDR1 MDHEN and CDR2 SYDVKM. V gave up 3 bases and J gave up 1 base, with 6 bases separating them. This CDR3 spans 13 amino acids. Written as DNA, the CDR3 is TGTGCCAGCAGTTTGGACTGGAACACTGAAGCTTTCTTT. This translates into CASSLDWNTEAFF.

In nucleotides, the CDR3 is TGTGCCAGCAGTTTAATTGGCCCGAATGAAAAACTGTTTTTT. Residues: CASSLIGPNEKLFF. The chain links TRBV27 to TRBJ1-4, with D hard to call. This CDR3 is built from 14 residues. The germline V gene has CDR1 MNHEY and CDR2 SMNVEV (reference sequence). Trimming removed 2 bases at V and 5 bases at J, with 9 bases between.